The 22 T cell receptor beta chains given below trace back to one sample, sequenced in a study of PD-1 blockade in classical Hodgkin lymphoma. The method was immunoSEQ multiplex PCR; TCRdb's version includes in-frame clones alone and lacks a portion of them. The data contain approximately 20,000 clones, over 60% of them singletons. After autologous stem cell transplantation all patients relapsed, and prior brentuximab vedotin exposure differed between cohorts. The source was peripheral blood mononuclear cells (PBMCs), collected before the second cycle of nivolumab. The source is a human donor with classical Hodgkin lymphoma.

The genes are TRBV12-5 and TRBJ1-2, with 9 bases identical to TRBD1. This CDR3 is 16 amino acids long. Germline loops: CDR1 LGHNT, CDR2 FRNRAP. Unmatched junction bases numbered 7, after V lost 4 bases and J lost 1 base. The chain's CDR3 is CASGSRQGVINYGYTF. CDR3 coding DNA: TGTGCTAGTGGTTCCCGACAGGGGGTAATTAACTATGGCTACACCTTC.

CDR3 coding DNA: TGTGCCAGCGGTGAAGGGAGCGGCAGGGATACGCAGTATTTT. Amino acid sequence: CASGEGSGRDTQYF. The genes are TRBV7-2 and TRBJ2-3; possibly TRBD2 for D (5 bases). Germline V gene lookup returns CDR1 SGHTA and CDR2 FQGNSA. V was pared by 8 bases and J by 6 bases, with 18 bases between. The CDR3 length is 14 residues.

The genes are TRBV7-9 and TRBJ2-1; D is perhaps TRBD2 (6 bases). CDR3 size: 14 residues. Germline V gives CDR1 SEHNR, CDR2 FQNEAQ (reference sequence). V was trimmed by 5 bases and J by 10 bases, leaving 18 bases between them. The CDR3 loop reads CASSQSFGGTEQFF. The CDR3 coding sequence is TGTGCCAGCAGCCAGTCATTCGGGGGTACAGAGCAGTTCTTC. Full variable domain (remainder filled in from reference TRBV7-9 and TRBJ2-1): DTGVSQNPRHKITKRGQNVTFRCDPISEHNRLYWYRQTLGQGPEFLTYFQNEAQLEKSRLLSDRFSAERPKGSFSTLEIQRTEQGDSAMYLCASSQSFGGTEQFFGPGTRLTVL.

The table lists this clone with a count of one. The V call is TRBV5-1, the J call TRBJ2-3; 11 bases match TRBD2. The CDR3 is 18 amino acids. Germline CDR1 and CDR2: SGHRS and YFSETQ. J was trimmed by 3 bases and V by 2 bases; bases with no gene match: 11. The CDR3 is CASSFAVAGGPRTDTQYF. In nucleotides, the CDR3 is TGCGCCAGCAGCTTCGCGGTAGCGGGAGGGCCTAGGACAGATACGCAGTATTTT.

The chain is built from TRBV6-1 and TRBJ2-4; TRBD1 matches 7 bases. CDR3 length equals 18 residues. Germline V gives CDR1 MNHNS, CDR2 SASEGT. V shed 4 bases, J shed 0 bases, and the junction held 12 bases outside the gene matches. CDR3 region: CASSAITGAILAKNIQYF. CDR3 in DNA: TGTGCCAGCAGTGCAATTACAGGGGCCATTCTAGCCAAAAACATTCAGTACTTC.

This chain connects TRBV28 to TRBJ2-7, with 8 nucleotides matching TRBD2. Losses at the gene ends were 0 bases for V and 4 bases for J; bases not matched to a gene: 8. The germline V gene has CDR1 MDHEN and CDR2 SYDVKM. CDR3 length: 16 residues. The CDR3 region is CASSLWGLGRPYEQYF. CDR3 nucleotide sequence: TGTGCCAGCAGTTTATGGGGACTAGGGAGACCTTACGAGCAGTACTTC. The variable domain in full, with the rest retrieved from reference TRBV28 and TRBJ2-7, is DVKVTQSSRYLVKRTGEKVFLECVQDMDHENMFWYRQDPGLGLRLIYFSYDVKMKEKGDIPEGYSVSREKKERFSLILESASTNQTSMYLCASSLWGLGRPYEQYFGPGTRLTVT.

The chain uses TRBV7-9 and TRBJ1-1; the D is unclear. CDR3 length: 12 residues. Germline V lookup: CDR1 SEHNR, CDR2 FQNEAQ (reference sequence). Trimming pared 5 bases from V and 7 bases from J, leaving 11 bases between. CDR3 nucleotides: TGTGCCAGCAGCCGCACTATAGATGAAGCTTTCTTT. This encodes CASSRTIDEAFF.

The gene calls are TRBV27 and TRBJ1-1; D call uncertain. Germline CDR1 MNHEY, CDR2 SMNVEV (reference sequence). The CDR3 totals 13 residues. The V end was cut by 2 bases, the J end by 4 bases, with 8 bases between. The CDR3: CASSLRRGTEAFF. The CDR3 nucleotides read TGTGCCAGCAGTTTAAGGAGAGGCACTGAAGCTTTCTTT.

The chain joins TRBV6-6 to TRBJ1-5; the D gene is possibly TRBD1 (5 bases). V shed 2 bases and J shed 7 bases, with 15 bases lying between them. The germline V gene has CDR1 MNHNY and CDR2 SVGAGI (reference sequence). This CDR3 comprises 15 residues. The CDR3 DNA follows: TGTGCCAGCAGTTACCCAGACAGCGCGATACAGCCCCAGCATTTT. Translated, it gives CASSYPDSAIQPQHF.

This chain uses TRBV27 with TRBJ2-3, with 12 bases that match TRBD1. The CDR3 runs to 16 residues. Per the germline V gene, CDR1 is MNHEY and CDR2 is SMNVEV (reference sequence). V was clipped by 6 bases and J by 7 bases; unmatched bases: 11. In DNA, the CDR3 is TGTGCCAGCAGGCCCACGGGACAGGGGGCTTTAAATACGCAGTATTTT. Translating it yields CASRPTGQGALNTQYF.

CDR3 in amino acids: CASSYSLAGSYEQYF. CDR3 DNA sequence: TGTGCCAGCAGTTACTCCCTAGCGGGATCCTACGAGCAGTACTTC. The chain recombines TRBV6-5 with TRBJ2-7; 9 bases are shared with TRBD2. The V segment lost 0 bases and the J segment 1 base; nucleotides outside the gene matches: 1. This CDR3 has 15 amino acids. The germline gives CDR1 MNHEY, CDR2 SVGAGI.

The chain links TRBV2 to TRBJ1-2; the D is unclear. Germline values: CDR1 SNHLY, CDR2 FYNNEI. The V end lost 4 bases, the J end lost 3 bases, and 9 bases lay between the germline ends. The length of the CDR3 is 13 residues. CDR3 sequence (DNA): TGTGCCAGCAGTGTCGAGGTGGACTATGGCTACACCTTC. Protein sequence: CASSVEVDYGYTF.

J is TRBJ2-6 and V is TRBV5-8; D is undetermined. The CDR3 extends over 15 amino acids. Germline V CDR1 and CDR2: SGHTS, YDEGEE. The V end lost 3 bases, the J end lost 0 bases, and 7 bases lay between the germline ends. The CDR3 sequence is CASSSQDSGANVLTF. DNA for the CDR3: TGTGCCAGCAGCTCTCAGGACTCTGGGGCCAACGTCCTGACTTTC.

Worth noting for this clone: In the same sample, other DNA sequences code for this CDR3. The chain joins TRBV5-6 to TRBJ1-4; D is unclear. This CDR3 has 15 residues. V dropped 0 bases and J dropped 2 bases, with 8 bases sitting between them. CDR1 and CDR2 (germline): SGHDT, YYEEEE. The CDR3 region is CASSLGVGTNEKLFF. The CDR3 coding sequence is TGTGCCAGCAGCTTGGGGGTTGGTACTAATGAAAAACTGTTTTTT.

This clone was seen a few times. This chain joins TRBV5-6 and TRBJ1-2; TRBD1 aligns across 8 bases. The CDR3 is made up of 13 amino acids. Trimming at V came to 1 base and at J to 6 bases, leaving 2 bases not matched to a gene. CDR1 and CDR2 from the germline V gene are SGHDT and YYEEEE. DNA for the CDR3: TGTGCCAGCAGCTTGACGACAGGGGATGGCTACACCTTC. Amino acid sequence: CASSLTTGDGYTF. Supplemented by reference TRBV5-6 and TRBJ1-2, the full variable domain reads DAGVTQSPTHLIKTRGQQVTLRCSPKSGHDTVSWYQQALGQGPQFIFQYYEEEERQRGNFPDRFSGHQFPNYSSELNVNALLLGDSALYLCASSLTTGDGYTFGSGTRLTVV.

The chain joins TRBV6-1 to TRBJ2-7, with 7 bases that match TRBD2. The CDR3 runs 17 residues. Germline trimming cut 2 bases from V and 5 bases from J; bases unmatched to any gene: 15. CDR1 and CDR2 (germline): MNHNS, SASEGT. CDR3 in DNA: TGTGCCAGCAGTGAATCTCCCTTCGGCGGGAGAGGTGACGAGCAGTACTTC. Its protein product is CASSESPFGGRGDEQYF.

The chain couples TRBV10-3 to TRBJ1-5; D is uncertain. The germline gives CDR1 ENHRY, CDR2 SYGVKD. The V and J ends lost 10 bases and 5 bases respectively, with 12 bases between them. The CDR3 totals 12 residues. The CDR3 DNA sequence: TGTGCCACCAAGAAGGGAGATCAGCCCCAGCATTTT. Translation: CATKKGDQPQHF.

This chain uses TRBV28 with TRBJ2-7; 7 bases align to TRBD1. The CDR3 length is 14 residues. The germline V gene has CDR1 MDHEN and CDR2 SYDVKM. V trimming: 5 bases; J trimming: 1 base; junction bases outside the gene matches: 5. CDR3 nucleotides: TGTGCCAGCAGTAGGGCAGGGGGTTCCTACGAGCAGTACTTC. Protein sequence: CASSRAGGSYEQYF.

This clone appeared a few times. V usage is TRBV19 and J usage is TRBJ2-7; D gene unclear. Looked up from germline, CDR1 is LNHDA and CDR2 is SQIVND (reference sequence). This CDR3 contains 14 residues. The V gene lost 5 bases and the J gene lost 3 bases, with 14 bases spanning the gap. The CDR3 DNA follows: TGTGCCAGTAGTCGCGACGGCAACTACTACGAGCAGTACTTC. It translates to CASSRDGNYYEQYF.

The sample holds a few counts of this clone. The J gene is TRBJ1-5, the V gene TRBV28; no definite D call. The germline V gene has CDR1 MDHEN and CDR2 SYDVKM. The length of the CDR3 is 13 residues. V dropped 2 bases and J dropped 4 bases, with 6 bases sitting between them. Here the CDR3 DNA reads TGTGCCAGCAGTTTACTAGGGAATCAGCCCCAGCATTTT. Protein: CASSLLGNQPQHF. Using reference TRBV28 and TRBJ1-5 for the parts outside the CDR3, the full variable domain is DVKVTQSSRYLVKRTGEKVFLECVQDMDHENMFWYRQDPGLGLRLIYFSYDVKMKEKGDIPEGYSVSREKKERFSLILESASTNQTSMYLCASSLLGNQPQHFGDGTRLSIL.

This sequence joins TRBV5-4 and TRBJ2-7; D call uncertain. V was cut by 0 bases and J by 2 bases, with 12 bases left in between. The CDR3 has 15 residues. Per germline, CDR1 SGHNT and CDR2 YYREEE (reference sequence). The CDR3 reads CASSLAGQQAYEQYF. In nucleotides, the CDR3 is TGTGCCAGCAGCTTGGCCGGTCAGCAAGCCTACGAGCAGTACTTC.

The chain combines TRBV6-1 with TRBJ1-2; 8 bases are a match to TRBD1. The trim removed 5 bases at V and 5 bases at J, leaving 10 bases unmatched. The CDR3 consists of 15 residues. The germline V gene has CDR1 MNHNS and CDR2 SASEGT. CDR3 coding DNA: TGTGCCAGCAGTACTCGGACAGGGCTCGCATATGGCTACACCTTC. It yields the protein CASSTRTGLAYGYTF.